Listed below are T cell receptor beta chains from one sample, sequenced in a study of cytomegalovirus exposure and HLA in healthy donors. The table came from immunoSEQ multiplex PCR; TCRdb's copy has only in-frame clones and leaves some out. Listed are about 33,000 clones; approximately 5% falls within the top ten. Sample: PBMCs. The receptors originated from a woman between 40 and 55 years old in good health and CMV-seropositive. Each CDR3 is given with its conserved first and last residue. Each record gives: V gene, J gene, CDR3 length, clone size, D gene, CDR3 DNA, CDR3 protein. D genes are given only for firm matches. Expanded clones are given a class, and other clones once, few, many or no size at all.

TRBV7-9,TRBJ2-7,15,NA,TRBD1,TGTGCCAGCAGCTTAGCCCGGGACAGGGCACACGAGCAGTACTTC,CASSLARDRAHEQYF
TRBV5-4,TRBJ2-3,16,NA,TRBD1,TGTGCCAGCAGCGCCCCCGACAGGGTAATAACAGATAAGCAGTATTTT,CASSAPDRVITDKQYF
TRBV10-3,TRBJ2-3,14,NA,TRBD2,TGTGCCATCAGGCCGGGACTATTCACAGATACGCAGTATTTT,CAIRPGLFTDTQYF
TRBV30,TRBJ1-2,12,NA,NA,TGTGCCTGGATCAGCCGGGTATATGGCTACACCTTC,CAWISRVYGYTF
TRBV4-1,TRBJ2-1,17,medium-sized,NA,TGCGCCAGCAGCCAAGTCCAGCGGACAGTATCTTACAATGAGCAGTTCTTC,CASSQVQRTVSYNEQFF
TRBV6-1,TRBJ2-5,15,NA,TRBD2,TGTGCCAGCAGGGGAGACGGGAGGGCCCCAGAGACCCAGTACTTC,CASRGDGRAPETQYF
TRBV19,TRBJ1-1,18,NA,NA,TGTGCCAGTAGTATAGTCCCCCAGGACACAACCTTGAACACTGAAGCTTTCTTT,CASSIVPQDTTLNTEAFF
TRBV5-1,TRBJ2-1,14,NA,TRBD2,TGCGCCAGCAGCTCTTCGGGAGGCTACAATGAGCAGTTCTTC,CASSSSGGYNEQFF
TRBV7-9,TRBJ2-7,18,NA,TRBD2,TGTGCCAGCAGCTCCCCACACCTTAGCGGGAGGGCCCTTTACGAGCAGTACTTC,CASSSPHLSGRALYEQYF
TRBV28,TRBJ1-2,14,NA,NA,TGTGCCAGCAGTCAACAGGGCATCAACTATGGCTACACCTTC,CASSQQGINYGYTF
TRBV6-1,TRBJ1-2,15,NA,NA,TGTGCCAGCAGTGAAGCGCGCGGAGGGGAGGATGGCTACACCTTC,CASSEARGGEDGYTF
TRBV6-5,TRBJ2-1,12,NA,NA,TGTGCCAGCAGTTACGGCGGGGCTGAGCAGTTCTTC,CASSYGGAEQFF
TRBV7-9,TRBJ1-4,14,NA,TRBD1,TGTGCCAGCAGCTTGGGACAGGGGAGTGAAAAACTGTTTTTT,CASSLGQGSEKLFF
TRBV4-3,TRBJ1-2,16,NA,NA,TGCGCCAGCAGCCAAGGGTACAGGACACCTAACTATGGCTACACCTTC,CASSQGYRTPNYGYTF
TRBV19,TRBJ2-3,15,NA,NA,TGTGCCAGTAGTGTCCCCGAGACTGGCACAGATACGCAGTATTTT,CASSVPETGTDTQYF
TRBV5-4,TRBJ1-1,11,NA,NA,TGTGCCAGCACACTTAACACTGAAGCTTTCTTT,CASTLNTEAFF
TRBV4-1,TRBJ1-1,15,NA,NA,TGCGCCAGCAGCCAAGTCGGGAGCGCTAACACTGAAGCTTTCTTT,CASSQVGSANTEAFF
TRBV7-2,TRBJ1-3,18,NA,TRBD1,TGTGCCAGCAGGTCAAGTAGGACAGGGGAAGCGAATGGAAACACCATATATTTT,CASRSSRTGEANGNTIYF
TRBV30,TRBJ2-7,13,NA,NA,TGTGCCTCTACATCGGGTTCTTCCTACGAGCAGTACTTC,CASTSGSSYEQYF
TRBV28,TRBJ2-7,15,NA,TRBD2,TGTGCCAGCAGCTTATCCCCACTAGCGGGGTACGAGCAGTACTTC,CASSLSPLAGYEQYF
TRBV15,TRBJ2-1,15,NA,TRBD1,TGTGCCACCAGCCCGACAGGGTTCTCCTACAATGAGCAGTTCTTC,CATSPTGFSYNEQFF
TRBV28,TRBJ2-1,15,NA,NA,TGTGCCAGCAGTTTATGGTCTAGCTCCGACAATGAGCAGTTCTTC,CASSLWSSSDNEQFF